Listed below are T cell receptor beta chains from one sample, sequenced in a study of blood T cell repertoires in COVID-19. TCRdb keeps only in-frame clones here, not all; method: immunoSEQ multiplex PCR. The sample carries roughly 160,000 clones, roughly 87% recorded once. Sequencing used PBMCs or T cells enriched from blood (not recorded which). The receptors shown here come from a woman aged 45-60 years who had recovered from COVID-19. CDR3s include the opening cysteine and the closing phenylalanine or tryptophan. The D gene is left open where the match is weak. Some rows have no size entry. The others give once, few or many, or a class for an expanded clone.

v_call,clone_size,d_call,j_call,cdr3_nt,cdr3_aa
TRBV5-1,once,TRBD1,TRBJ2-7,TGCGCCAGCAGCTGGACAGGGATCGAGCAGTACTTC,CASSWTGIEQYF
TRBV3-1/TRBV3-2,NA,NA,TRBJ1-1,TGTGCCAGTTCCCCTAAGGCAGGGGTAGTGCGCGCTTTCTTT,CASSPKAGVVRAFF
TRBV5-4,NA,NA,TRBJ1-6,TGTGCCAGCAGCTTGGAAGGCAGGGCCGCGCAGCCCCTCCACTTT,CASSLEGRAAQPLHF
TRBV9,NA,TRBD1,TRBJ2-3,TGTGCCAGCAGCGCCGGTGGGACAGGGACAACAGATACGCAGTATTTT,CASSAGGTGTTDTQYF
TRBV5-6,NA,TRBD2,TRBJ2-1,TGTGCCAGCAGCCTAGGACTAGCCCCCGCCAATGAGCAGTTCTTC,CASSLGLAPANEQFF
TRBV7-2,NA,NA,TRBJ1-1,TGTGCCAGCAGCCCTCCTGTCGGGTCCAAAGCTTTCTTT,CASSPPVGSKAFF
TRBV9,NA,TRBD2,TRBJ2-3,TGTGCCAGCAGCGTAGCCTCTAGCGGGAGAACAGATACGCAGTATTTT,CASSVASSGRTDTQYF
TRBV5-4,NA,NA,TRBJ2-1,TGTGCCAGCAGCGCGGACTCGCGCTCCTACAATGAGCAGTTCTTC,CASSADSRSYNEQFF
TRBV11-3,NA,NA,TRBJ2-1,TGTGCCAGCAGCCTCAGGCGGGTGAATGAGCAGTTCTTC,CASSLRRVNEQFF
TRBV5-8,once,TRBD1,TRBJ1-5,TGTGCCAGCAGCGGGGACAGAACCAATCAGCCCCAGCATTTT,CASSGDRTNQPQHF
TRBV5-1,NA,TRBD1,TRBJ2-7,TGCGCCAGCAGCCCCAGGGGGCGGATCGACGAGCAGTACTTC,CASSPRGRIDEQYF
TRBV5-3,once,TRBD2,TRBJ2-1,TGTGCCGTAAAGAGCGGGAGAATGGAAAATGAGCAGTTCTTC,CAVKSGRMENEQFF
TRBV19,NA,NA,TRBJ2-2,TGTGCCAGTAGTCGAGGGGGTCCCGGGGAGCTGTTTTTT,CASSRGGPGELFF
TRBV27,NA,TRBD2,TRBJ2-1,TGTGCCAGCAGTTCCGGGACTAACGACAATGAGCAGTTCTTC,CASSSGTNDNEQFF
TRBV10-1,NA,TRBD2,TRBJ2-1,TGCGCCAGCACCCCGGGACTAGCGGGAGTTAATGAGCAGTTCTTC,CASTPGLAGVNEQFF
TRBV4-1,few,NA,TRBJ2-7,TGCGCCAGCAGCCAACCTATGGCCGGGAGAACCTACGAGCAGTACTTC,CASSQPMAGRTYEQYF
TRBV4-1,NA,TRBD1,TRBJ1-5,TGCGCCAGCAGCCAAGATCGAGACAGGGGACCTCAGCCCCAGCATTTT,CASSQDRDRGPQPQHF
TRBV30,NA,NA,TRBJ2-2,TGTGCCTGGAGTAAACAGAACACCGGGGAGCTGTTTTTT,CAWSKQNTGELFF
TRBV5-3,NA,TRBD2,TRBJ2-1,TGTGCCAGACCGGGGCCCGGGGGGGGCGATGAGCAGTTCTTC,CARPGPGGGDEQFF
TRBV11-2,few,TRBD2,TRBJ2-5,TGTGCCAGCAGCGTAGCGGGAGGACTTCCGGGGACCCAGTACTTC,CASSVAGGLPGTQYF
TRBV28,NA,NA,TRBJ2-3,TGTGCCAGCAGTTTTACCGGGCCCGACAGGCTCGAGATTAGCACAGATACGCAGTATTTT,CASSFTGPDRLEISTDTQYF
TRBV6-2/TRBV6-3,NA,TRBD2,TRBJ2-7,TGTGCCAGCAGTTCGGGACTAGCGGGAGTTGTATGGTCATCCTACGAGCAGTACTTC,CASSSGLAGVVWSSYEQYF
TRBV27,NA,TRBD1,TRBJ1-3,TGTGCCAGCAGTTCTTGGGGGACAGGCTCTGGAAACACCATATATTTT,CASSSWGTGSGNTIYF
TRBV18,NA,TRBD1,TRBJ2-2,TGTGCCAGCTCACCCCCGGACAGGGTAAACACCGGGGAGCTGTTTTTT,CASSPPDRVNTGELFF
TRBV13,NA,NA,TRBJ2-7,TGTGCCAGCAGCTTGGGCAGGGTAAGAAACGAGCAGTACTTC,CASSLGRVRNEQYF
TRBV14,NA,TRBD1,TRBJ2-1,TGTGCCAGCAGCCAAGTTCACAGGGGCGATGAGCAGTTCTTC,CASSQVHRGDEQFF
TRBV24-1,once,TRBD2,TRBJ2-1,TGTGCCACCAGTGATTTAATTTTAGGACTAGCGGGAAGAAACTCCTACAATGAGCAGTTCTTC,CATSDLILGLAGRNSYNEQFF
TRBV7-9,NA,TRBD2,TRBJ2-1,TGTGCCAGCCTTACTAGCGGGGAGGTAAATGAGCAGTTCTTC,CASLTSGEVNEQFF
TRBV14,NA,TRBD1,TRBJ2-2,TGTGCCAGCAGCCAAGCCAGGGGGCGCGTGGAGCTGTTTTTT,CASSQARGRVELFF
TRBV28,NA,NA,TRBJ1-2,TGTGCCAGCAGCCATGATCGTCCATCGGTCTCCCATGCTAACTATGGCTACACCTTC,CASSHDRPSVSHANYGYTF
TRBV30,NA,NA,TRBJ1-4,TGTGCCTGGAGTTCCCCAGGGTCTAATGAAAAACTGTTTTTT,CAWSSPGSNEKLFF
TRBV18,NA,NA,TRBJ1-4,TGTGCCAGCTCACCATCCTGGTCTGGAGGGGAAAAACTGTTTTTT,CASSPSWSGGEKLFF
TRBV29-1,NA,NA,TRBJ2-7,TGCAGCGGTGGACAGACAGAAGCTGGGCAGTACTTC,CSGGQTEAGQYF
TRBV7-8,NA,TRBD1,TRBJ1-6,TGTGCCAGCAGATATGGACAGGGAAATTCACCCCTCCACTTT,CASRYGQGNSPLHF
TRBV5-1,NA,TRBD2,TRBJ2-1,TGCGCCAGCAGCTCCGGGACTAAGTACAATGAGCAGTTCTTC,CASSSGTKYNEQFF
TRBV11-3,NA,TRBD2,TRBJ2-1,TGTGCCAGCAGCCGAGCTAGCGGGATGGAGAATGAGCAGTTCTTC,CASSRASGMENEQFF
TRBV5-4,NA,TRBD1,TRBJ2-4,TGTGCCAGCAGCCGGACAGGGGGCCAGCTTCAGTACTTC,CASSRTGGQLQYF
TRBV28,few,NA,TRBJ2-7,TGTGCCAGCAGTCCAGGCTACGAGCAGTACTTC,CASSPGYEQYF
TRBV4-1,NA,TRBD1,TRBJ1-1,TGCGCCAGCAGCCAAGTTGTGACAGGGATGAACACTGAAGCTTTCTTT,CASSQVVTGMNTEAFF
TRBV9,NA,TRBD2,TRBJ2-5,TGTGCCAGCAGCGTAGGACCACTAGCGGGACAAGAGACCCAGTACTTC,CASSVGPLAGQETQYF
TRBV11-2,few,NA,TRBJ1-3,TGTGCCAGCAGCTTAACGGTCGGAGACTCTGGAAACACCATATATTTT,CASSLTVGDSGNTIYF
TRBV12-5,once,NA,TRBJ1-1,TGTGCTAGTGGACGACAGTTGAACACTGAAGCTTTCTTT,CASGRQLNTEAFF
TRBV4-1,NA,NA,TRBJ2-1,TGCGCCAGCAGCCAACAAGGGCAGGGAGGCCCATACAATGAGCAGTTCTTC,CASSQQGQGGPYNEQFF
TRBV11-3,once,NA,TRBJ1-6,TGTGCCAGCAGCTTTTCCCAGGGGTGGAATTCACCCCTCCACTTT,CASSFSQGWNSPLHF
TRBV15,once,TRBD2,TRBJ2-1,TGTGCCACCAGCAGAAGACTAGCGGGAGGCGGCGGTGAGCAGTTCTTC,CATSRRLAGGGGEQFF
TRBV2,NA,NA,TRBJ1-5,TGTGCCAGCAACAGGGAAAATAGCAATCAGCCCCAGCATTTT,CASNRENSNQPQHF
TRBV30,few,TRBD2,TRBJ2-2,TGTGCCTGGACCCCCGGGGCTAGCGGCCTCACCGGGGAGCTGTTTTTT,CAWTPGASGLTGELFF
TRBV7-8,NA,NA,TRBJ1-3,TGTGCCAGCAGCTTAGTCACTTCTGGAAACACCATATATTTT,CASSLVTSGNTIYF
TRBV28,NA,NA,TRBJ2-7,TGTGCCAGCAGTTTATTGATTGTGGGCGTCCCCCGTGTCGAGCAGTACTTC,CASSLLIVGVPRVEQYF
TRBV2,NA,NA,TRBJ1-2,TGTGCCAGCAGGGCTTACAATTACTACACCTTC,CASRAYNYYTF
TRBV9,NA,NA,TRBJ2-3,TGTGCCAGCAGCGTAGAAGGCAGGGTCACAGATACGCAGTATTTT,CASSVEGRVTDTQYF
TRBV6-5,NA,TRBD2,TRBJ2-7,TGTGCCAGCAGTTACTCTGATCGCGGGAGCTACGAGCAGTACTTC,CASSYSDRGSYEQYF
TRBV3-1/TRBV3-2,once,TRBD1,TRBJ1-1,TGTGCCAGCAGTCGACAGGGCGGGGTGAACACTGAAGCTTTCTTT,CASSRQGGVNTEAFF
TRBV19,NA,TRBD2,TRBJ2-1,TGTGCCAGTAGTATAGGGACTAGCGGAGGTCCTTACAATGAGCAGTTCTTC,CASSIGTSGGPYNEQFF
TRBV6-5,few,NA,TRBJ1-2,TGTGCCAGCAGTTTGTCTATACAGGTCTATGGCTACACCTTC,CASSLSIQVYGYTF